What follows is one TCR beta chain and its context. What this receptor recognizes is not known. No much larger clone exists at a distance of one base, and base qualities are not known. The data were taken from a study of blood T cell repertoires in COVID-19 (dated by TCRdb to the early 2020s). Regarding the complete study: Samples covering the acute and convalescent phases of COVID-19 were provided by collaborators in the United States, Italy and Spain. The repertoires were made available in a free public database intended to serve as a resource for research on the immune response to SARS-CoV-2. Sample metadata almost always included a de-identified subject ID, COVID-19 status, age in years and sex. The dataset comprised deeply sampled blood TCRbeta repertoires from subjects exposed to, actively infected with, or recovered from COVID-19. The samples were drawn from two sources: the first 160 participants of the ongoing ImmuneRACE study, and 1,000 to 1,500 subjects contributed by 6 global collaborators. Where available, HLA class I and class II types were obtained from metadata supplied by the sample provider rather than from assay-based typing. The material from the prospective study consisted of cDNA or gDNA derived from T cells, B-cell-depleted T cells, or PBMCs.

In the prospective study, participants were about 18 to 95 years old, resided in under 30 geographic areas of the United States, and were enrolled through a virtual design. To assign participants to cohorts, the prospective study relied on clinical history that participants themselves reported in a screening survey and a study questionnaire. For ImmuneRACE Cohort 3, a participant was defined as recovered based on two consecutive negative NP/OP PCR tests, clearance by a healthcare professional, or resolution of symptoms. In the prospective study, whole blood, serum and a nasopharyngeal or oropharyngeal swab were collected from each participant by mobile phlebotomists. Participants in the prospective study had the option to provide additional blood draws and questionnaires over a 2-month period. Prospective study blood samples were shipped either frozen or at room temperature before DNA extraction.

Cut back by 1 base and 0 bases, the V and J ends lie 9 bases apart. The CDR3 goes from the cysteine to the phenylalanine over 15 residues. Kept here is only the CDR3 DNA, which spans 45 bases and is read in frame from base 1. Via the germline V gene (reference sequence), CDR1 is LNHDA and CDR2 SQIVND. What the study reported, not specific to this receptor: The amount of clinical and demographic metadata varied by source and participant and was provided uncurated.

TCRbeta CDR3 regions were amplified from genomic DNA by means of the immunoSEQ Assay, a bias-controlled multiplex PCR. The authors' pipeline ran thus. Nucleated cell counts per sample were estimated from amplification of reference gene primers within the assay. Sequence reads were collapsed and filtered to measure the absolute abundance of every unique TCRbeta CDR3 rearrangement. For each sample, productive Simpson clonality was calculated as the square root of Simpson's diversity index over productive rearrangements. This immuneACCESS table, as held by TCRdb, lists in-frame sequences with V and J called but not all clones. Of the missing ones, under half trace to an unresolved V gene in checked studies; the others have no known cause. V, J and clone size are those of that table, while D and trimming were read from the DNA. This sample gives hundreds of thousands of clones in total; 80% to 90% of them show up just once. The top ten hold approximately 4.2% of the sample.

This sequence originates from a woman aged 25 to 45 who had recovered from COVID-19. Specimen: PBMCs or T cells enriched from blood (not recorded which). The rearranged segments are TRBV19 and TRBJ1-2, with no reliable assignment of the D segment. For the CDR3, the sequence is CASSIGHSPNYGYTF. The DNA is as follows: TGTGCCAGTAGTATAGGGCACAGCCCTAACTATGGCTACACCTTC.